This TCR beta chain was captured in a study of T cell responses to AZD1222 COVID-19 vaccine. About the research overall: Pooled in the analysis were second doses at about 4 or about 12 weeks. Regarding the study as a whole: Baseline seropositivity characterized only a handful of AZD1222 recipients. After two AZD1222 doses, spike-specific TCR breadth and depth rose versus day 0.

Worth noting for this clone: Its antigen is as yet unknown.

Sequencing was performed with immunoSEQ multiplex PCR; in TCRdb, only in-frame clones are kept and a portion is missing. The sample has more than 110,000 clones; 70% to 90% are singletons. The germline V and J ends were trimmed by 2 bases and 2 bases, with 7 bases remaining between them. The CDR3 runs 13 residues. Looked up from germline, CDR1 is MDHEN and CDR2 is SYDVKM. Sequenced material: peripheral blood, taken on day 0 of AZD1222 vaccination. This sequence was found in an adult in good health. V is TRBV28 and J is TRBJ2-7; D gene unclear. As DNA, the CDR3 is TGTGCCAGCAGTTTAGGGATACCCTACGAGCAGTACTTC. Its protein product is CASSLGIPYEQYF.